A selection of T cell receptor beta chains follows, all from one sample in a study of blood T cell repertoires in COVID-19. The protocol was immunoSEQ multiplex PCR, while the TCRdb copy is restricted to in-frame clones and leaves out a portion. The repertoire holds around 130,000 clones, more than 75% seen once, with around 3.4% in the top ten. Sequenced: peripheral blood. Source of these receptors: a woman between 55 and 75 years old with acute or convalescent COVID-19. Both conserved end residues are part of each CDR3. The D gene is left open where the match is weak.

NA | TRBJ1-3 | TRBV27 | CASSPGLGAVGNTIYF
NA | TRBJ2-1 | TRBV11-2 | CASSPLRGYNEQFF
TRBD1 | TRBJ1-2 | TRBV11-1 | CASSPGTGNGGYTF
TRBD1 | TRBJ1-2 | TRBV24-1 | CATSDPGQANYGYTF
TRBD1 | TRBJ1-1 | TRBV20-1 | CSASVHDRGTEAFF
NA | TRBJ1-2 | TRBV19 | CASRSTRERGYTF
NA | TRBJ2-3 | TRBV12-3/TRBV12-4 | CASSSLATTQYF
TRBD1 | TRBJ1-2 | TRBV28 | CASSHSGGQGHYGYTF
NA | TRBJ2-7 | TRBV18 | CASSPRGQNLHEQYF
TRBD2 | TRBJ2-3 | TRBV11-1 | CASSLARASGRRNTQYF
NA | TRBJ1-3 | TRBV2 | CASLMRNTIYF
NA | TRBJ2-3 | TRBV5-5 | CASNSGLSTDTQYF
TRBD1 | TRBJ1-4 | TRBV19 | CASKFSGAGGEKLFF
NA | TRBJ2-2 | TRBV3-1/TRBV3-2 | CASSQRQNTGELFF
TRBD1 | TRBJ2-3 | TRBV10-1 | CASSERGQTDTQYF
NA | TRBJ1-1 | TRBV11-3 | CASSPDTANTEAFF
NA | TRBJ2-7 | TRBV9 | CASSVAAASSSYEQYF
TRBD2 | TRBJ2-1 | TRBV7-8 | CASSLGPAGGYNEQFF
NA | TRBJ2-7 | TRBV7-3 | CASSPGPGPYEQYF
TRBD1 | TRBJ1-1 | TRBV19 | CASSADRGRFTEAFF
NA | TRBJ1-1 | TRBV30 | CAWSVGVGNTEAFF
TRBD1 | TRBJ2-1 | TRBV7-6 | CASSLWGQVPYNEQFF
TRBD1 | TRBJ2-5 | TRBV28 | CASSLSTGIETQYF
TRBD1 | TRBJ2-1 | TRBV11-3 | CASSLDAGGDYNEQFF
TRBD1 | TRBJ1-1 | TRBV5-1 | CASSWGPGTGLNTEAFF
TRBD2 | TRBJ2-1 | TRBV5-5 | CASSPTLAPSSYNEQFF
NA | TRBJ1-1 | TRBV7-3 | CASSLAAYTEAFF
NA | TRBJ2-1 | TRBV19 | CASSIDRPGNEQFF
TRBD1 | TRBJ1-2 | TRBV7-2 | CASSRDSGSYGYTF